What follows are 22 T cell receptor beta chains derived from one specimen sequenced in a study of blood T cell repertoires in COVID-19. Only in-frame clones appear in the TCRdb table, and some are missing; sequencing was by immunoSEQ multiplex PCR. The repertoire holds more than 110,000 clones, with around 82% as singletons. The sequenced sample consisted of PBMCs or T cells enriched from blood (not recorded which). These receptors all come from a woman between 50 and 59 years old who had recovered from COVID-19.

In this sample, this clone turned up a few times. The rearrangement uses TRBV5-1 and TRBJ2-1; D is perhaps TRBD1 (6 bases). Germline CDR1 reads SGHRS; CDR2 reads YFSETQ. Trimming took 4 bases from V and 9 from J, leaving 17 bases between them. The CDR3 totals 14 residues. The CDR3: CASSPGTPGGEQFF. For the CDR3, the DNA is TGCGCCAGCAGCCCCGGGACACCTGGTGGTGAGCAGTTCTTC.

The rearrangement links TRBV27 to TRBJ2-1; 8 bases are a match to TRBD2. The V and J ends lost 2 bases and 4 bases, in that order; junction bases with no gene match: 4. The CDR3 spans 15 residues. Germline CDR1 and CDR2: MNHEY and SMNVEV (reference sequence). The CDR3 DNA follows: TGTGCCAGCAGTTTAAGCGGGGGATATTACAATGAGCAGTTCTTC. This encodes CASSLSGGYYNEQFF.

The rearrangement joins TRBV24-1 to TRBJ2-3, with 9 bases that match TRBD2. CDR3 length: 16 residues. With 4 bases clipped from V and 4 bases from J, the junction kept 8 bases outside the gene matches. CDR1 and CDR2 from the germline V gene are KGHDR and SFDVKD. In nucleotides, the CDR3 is TGTGCCACCAGTGACCCCGGACTAGCGACCCCAGATACGCAGTATTTT. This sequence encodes CATSDPGLATPDTQYF.

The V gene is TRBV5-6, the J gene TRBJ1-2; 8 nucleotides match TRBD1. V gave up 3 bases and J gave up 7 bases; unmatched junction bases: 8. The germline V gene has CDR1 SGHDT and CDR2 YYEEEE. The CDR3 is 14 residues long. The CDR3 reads CASSSSGQAIGYTF. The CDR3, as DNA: TGTGCCAGCAGCTCATCGGGACAGGCTATTGGCTACACCTTC.

The CDR3 loop is CASSSGRETQYF. The CDR3 DNA follows: TGTGCCAGCAGTAGCGGGAGAGAGACCCAGTACTTC. The chain has TRBV6-5 and TRBJ2-5; 8 bases line up with TRBD2. CDR1 and CDR2 (germline): MNHEY, SVGAGI. V lost 5 bases and J lost 4; bases outside the gene matches: 0. The CDR3 extends over 12 amino acids.

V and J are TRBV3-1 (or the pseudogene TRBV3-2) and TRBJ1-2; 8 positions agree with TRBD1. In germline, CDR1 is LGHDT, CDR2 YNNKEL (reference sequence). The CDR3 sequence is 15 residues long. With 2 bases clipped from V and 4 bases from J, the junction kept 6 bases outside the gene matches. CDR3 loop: CASSQQGALGYGYTF. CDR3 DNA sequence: TGTGCCAGCAGCCAACAGGGGGCGCTTGGCTATGGCTACACCTTC.

CDR3 nucleotides: TGTGCCAGCAGTTCCCGACAGGGGCGACGCTCCTATAATTCACCCCTCCACTTT. Protein sequence: CASSSRQGRRSYNSPLHF. This chain uses TRBV28 with TRBJ1-6; 8 bases line up with TRBD1. Trimming at V came to 4 bases and at J to 0 bases, leaving 8 bases not matched to a gene. Germline CDR1 is MDHEN and CDR2 is SYDVKM. The CDR3 runs 18 residues. Looking up the rest from reference TRBV28 and TRBJ1-6 gives the full variable domain: DVKVTQSSRYLVKRTGEKVFLECVQDMDHENMFWYRQDPGLGLRLIYFSYDVKMKEKGDIPEGYSVSREKKERFSLILESASTNQTSMYLCASSSRQGRRSYNSPLHFGNGTRLTVT.

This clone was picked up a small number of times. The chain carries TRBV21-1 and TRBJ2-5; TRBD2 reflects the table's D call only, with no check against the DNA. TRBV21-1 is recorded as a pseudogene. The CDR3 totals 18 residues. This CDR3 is CASSKLPNLAGGQETQYF. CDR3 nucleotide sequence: TGTGCCAGCAGCAAATTGCCAAATCTAGCGGGGGGCCAAGAGACCCAGTACTTC.

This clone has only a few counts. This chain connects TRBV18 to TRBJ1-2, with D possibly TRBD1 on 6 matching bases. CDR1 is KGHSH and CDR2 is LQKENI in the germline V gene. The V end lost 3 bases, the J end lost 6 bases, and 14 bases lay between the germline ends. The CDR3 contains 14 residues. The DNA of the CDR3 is TGTGCCAGCTCACCGTCCAGGGGAAGGGATGGCTACACCTTC. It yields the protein CASSPSRGRDGYTF. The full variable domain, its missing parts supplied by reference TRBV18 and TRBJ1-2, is NAGVMQNPRHLVRRRGQEARLRCSPMKGHSHVYWYRQLPEEGLKFMVYLQKENIIDESGMPKERFSAEFPKEGPSILRIQQVVRGDSAAYFCASSPSRGRDGYTFGSGTRLTVV.

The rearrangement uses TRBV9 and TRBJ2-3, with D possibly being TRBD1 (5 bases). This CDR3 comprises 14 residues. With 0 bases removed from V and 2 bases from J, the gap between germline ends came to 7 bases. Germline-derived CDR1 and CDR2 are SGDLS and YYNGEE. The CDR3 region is CASSVGTHTDTQYF. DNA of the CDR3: TGTGCCAGCAGCGTAGGGACACACACAGATACGCAGTATTTT.

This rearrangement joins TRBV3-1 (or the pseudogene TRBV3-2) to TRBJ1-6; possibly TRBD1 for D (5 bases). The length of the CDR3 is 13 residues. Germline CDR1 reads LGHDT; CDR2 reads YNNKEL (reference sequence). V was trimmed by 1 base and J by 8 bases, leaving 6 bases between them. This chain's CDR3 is CASSQAGDSPLHF. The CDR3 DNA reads TGTGCCAGCAGCCAAGCGGGGGATTCACCCCTCCACTTT.

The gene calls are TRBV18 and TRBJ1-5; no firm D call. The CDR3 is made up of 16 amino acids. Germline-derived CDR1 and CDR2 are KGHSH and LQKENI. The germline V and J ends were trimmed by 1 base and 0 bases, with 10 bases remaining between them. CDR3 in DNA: TGTGCCAGCTCACCACTTCAGGTTTATAGCAATCAGCCCCAGCATTTT. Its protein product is CASSPLQVYSNQPQHF.

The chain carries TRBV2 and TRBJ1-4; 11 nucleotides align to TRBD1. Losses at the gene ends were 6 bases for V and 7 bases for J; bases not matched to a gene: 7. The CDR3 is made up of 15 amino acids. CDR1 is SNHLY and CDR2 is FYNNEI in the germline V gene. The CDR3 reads CASSRGQGGSEKLFF. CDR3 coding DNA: TGTGCCAGCAGCCGGGGACAGGGGGGGAGTGAAAAACTGTTTTTT.

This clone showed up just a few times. CDR3 region: CASSLGRQAPNTEAFF. CDR3 nucleotides: TGTGCCAGCAGCTTAGGTCGACAGGCCCCAAACACTGAAGCTTTCTTT. This chain connects TRBV11-1 to TRBJ1-1; possibly TRBD1 for D (6 bases). The V end lost 1 base, the J end lost 2 bases, and 14 bases lay between the germline ends. Germline V gene lookup returns CDR1 SGHAT and CDR2 FQDESV (reference sequence). This CDR3 is built from 16 residues. Combining the CDR3 with reference TRBV11-1 and TRBJ1-1 gives the whole variable domain EAEVAQSPRYKITEKSQAVAFWCDPISGHATLYWYRQILGQGPELLVQFQDESVVDDSQLPKDRFSAERLKGVDSTLKIQPAELGDSAMYLCASSLGRQAPNTEAFFGQGTRLTVV.

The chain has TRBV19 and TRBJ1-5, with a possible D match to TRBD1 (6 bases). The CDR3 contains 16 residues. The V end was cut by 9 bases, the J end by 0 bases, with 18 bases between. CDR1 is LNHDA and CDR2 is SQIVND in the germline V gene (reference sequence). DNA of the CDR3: TGTGCCAGCAACAGGGTGCCTTACGATAGCAATCAGCCCCAGCATTTT. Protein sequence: CASNRVPYDSNQPQHF.

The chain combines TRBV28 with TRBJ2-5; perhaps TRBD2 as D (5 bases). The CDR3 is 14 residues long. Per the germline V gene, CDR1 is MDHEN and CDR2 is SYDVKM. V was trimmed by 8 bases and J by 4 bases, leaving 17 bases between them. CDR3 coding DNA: TGTGCCAGCCATAGGAGGCTGGGTCGAGAGACCCAGTACTTC. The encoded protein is CASHRRLGRETQYF. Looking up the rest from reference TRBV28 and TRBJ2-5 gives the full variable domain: DVKVTQSSRYLVKRTGEKVFLECVQDMDHENMFWYRQDPGLGLRLIYFSYDVKMKEKGDIPEGYSVSREKKERFSLILESASTNQTSMYLCASHRRLGRETQYFGPGTRLLVL.

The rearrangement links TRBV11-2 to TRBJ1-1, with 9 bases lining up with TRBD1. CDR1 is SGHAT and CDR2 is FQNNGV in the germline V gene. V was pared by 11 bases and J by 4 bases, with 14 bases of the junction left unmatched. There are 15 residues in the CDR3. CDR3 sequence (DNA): TGTGCCTCGGACAGGGGATGGGGAGATGGCACTGAAGCTTTCTTT. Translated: CASDRGWGDGTEAFF.

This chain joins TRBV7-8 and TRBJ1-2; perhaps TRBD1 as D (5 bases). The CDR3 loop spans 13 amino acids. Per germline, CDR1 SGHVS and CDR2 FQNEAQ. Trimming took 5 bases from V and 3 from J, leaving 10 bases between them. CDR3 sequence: CASSMTRDYGYTF. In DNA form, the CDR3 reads TGTGCCAGCAGCATGACCAGGGACTATGGCTACACCTTC.

This chain's CDR3 is CASSSDSYNEKLFF. The CDR3 bases are TGTGCCAGCAGCTCCGACAGTTATAATGAAAAACTGTTTTTT. This rearrangement joins TRBV11-1 to TRBJ1-4; a weak D match, TRBD1 (5 bases). CDR1 and CDR2 (germline): SGHAT, FQDESV (reference sequence). Trimming stripped 4 bases from V and 4 bases from J, with 10 bases between. The CDR3 spans 14 residues. The entire variable domain, with the rest obtained from reference TRBV11-1 and TRBJ1-4, is as follows: EAEVAQSPRYKITEKSQAVAFWCDPISGHATLYWYRQILGQGPELLVQFQDESVVDDSQLPKDRFSAERLKGVDSTLKIQPAELGDSAMYLCASSSDSYNEKLFFGSGTQLSVL.

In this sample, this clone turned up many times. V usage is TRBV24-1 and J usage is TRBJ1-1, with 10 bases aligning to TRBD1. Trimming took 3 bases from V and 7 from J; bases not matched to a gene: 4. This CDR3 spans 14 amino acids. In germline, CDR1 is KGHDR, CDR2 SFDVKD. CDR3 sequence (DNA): TGTGCCACCAGTGATGGGGACAGGGGTGGTGAAGCTTTCTTT. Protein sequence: CATSDGDRGGEAFF.

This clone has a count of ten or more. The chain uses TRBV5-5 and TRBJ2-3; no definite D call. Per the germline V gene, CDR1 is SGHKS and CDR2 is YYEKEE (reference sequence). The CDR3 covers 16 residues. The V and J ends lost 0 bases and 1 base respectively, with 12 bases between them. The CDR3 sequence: CASSLARLVGTDTQYF. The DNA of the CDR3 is TGTGCCAGCAGCTTGGCCCGGCTAGTCGGCACAGATACGCAGTATTTT.

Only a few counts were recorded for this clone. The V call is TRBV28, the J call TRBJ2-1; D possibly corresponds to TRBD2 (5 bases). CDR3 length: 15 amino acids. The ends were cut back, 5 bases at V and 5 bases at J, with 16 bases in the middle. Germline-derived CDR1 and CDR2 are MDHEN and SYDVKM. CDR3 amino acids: CASSPGVSKHNEQFF. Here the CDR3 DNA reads TGTGCCAGCAGTCCCGGGGTCTCGAAGCACAATGAGCAGTTCTTC. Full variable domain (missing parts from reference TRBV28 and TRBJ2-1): DVKVTQSSRYLVKRTGEKVFLECVQDMDHENMFWYRQDPGLGLRLIYFSYDVKMKEKGDIPEGYSVSREKKERFSLILESASTNQTSMYLCASSPGVSKHNEQFFGPGTRLTVL.